The T cell receptor beta chain described here comes from a study of shared clonotypes between healthy human individuals. In the study overall: The plates for each donor numbered three CD4 naive, three CD4 memory, two CD8 naive and one CD8 memory. Study results and limitations: Estimated richness was generally greater in naive than memory subsets.

Libraries were prepared by immunoSEQ multiplex PCR; TCRdb keeps only in-frame clonotypes and omits some of them. The sample carries approximately 1,500,000 clones, nearly 99% recorded once. To note about this clone: Its antigen is still unknown.

The CDR3 consists of 17 residues. Germline trimming cut 0 bases from V and 5 bases from J; bases unmatched to any gene: 9. Germline CDR1 is LGHNA and CDR2 is YSLEER. J is TRBJ2-1 and V is TRBV4-3, with 8 bases that match TRBD1. The clonotype originates from a man in his thirties or forties in good health. The sequencing sample was made of naive CD4+ T cells sorted from blood. The subset: CD45RA+ positively selected. The CDR3 protein is CASSQDIIRQGNNEQFF. DNA for the CDR3: TGCGCCAGCAGCCAAGATATAATACGACAGGGGAACAATGAGCAGTTCTTC.